The source of this T cell receptor beta chain is a study of blood T cells in healthy people across ages. In this sample, this clonotype turned up once. Its antigen is undetermined. Study-wide findings and caveats: Age showed a roughly linear inverse relationship with TCR beta diversity per million T cells.

A J-beta primer mix and a sample-barcoded 5' primer were used in a second PCR of about 6 to 12 cycles. Every cDNA molecule bore a tag from a template-switch adaptor containing 12 random nucleotides. TCRdb redid the calling of the 5' RACE reads with MiXCR, one entry per CDR3 protein. The sample lists approximately 490,000 distinct CDR3 sequences; 24% were seen once. Trimming removed 4 bases at V and 4 bases at J, with 15 bases between. The CDR3 runs 14 residues. The germline V gene encodes CDR1 SQVTM and CDR2 ANQGSEA. In addition, the sample was reused for a study of T cells of mothers and their children. That study reports: RNA was extracted, and all of it went into cDNA synthesis at 1.5 ug per 15 ul.

Sequencing was done on a sample of blood. The receptor was isolated from a boy younger than 18 in good health. The chain recombines TRBV29-1 with TRBJ2-3; D assignment may be TRBD1 or TRBD2 (5 bases each). The CDR3 DNA reads TGCAGCGTTGGGACCCGAAGAGGGGCAGATACGCAGTATTTT. Its translation: CSVGTRRGADTQYF.